Listed below are T cell receptor beta chains from one sample, sequenced in a study of blood T cell repertoires in COVID-19. Produced via immunoSEQ multiplex PCR; TCRdb's table is partial and in-frame only. The sample includes 200,000 to 300,000 clones, about four fifths of them seen just once. Sequenced sample: peripheral blood. Receptor source: a man in his forties or fifties with acute or convalescent COVID-19. Both conserved end residues are trimmed from each CDR3. The order of the fields is CDR3 length, J gene, D gene, V gene, CDR3 protein. A D gene is named only where the DNA matches it firmly.

11 | TRBJ2-7 | TRBD2 | TRBV5-6 | ASSFSGSYEQY
11 | TRBJ1-5 | TRBD1 | TRBV19 | ATRDRGSQPQH
13 | TRBJ1-6 | - | TRBV30 | AWSVGSRGNSPLH
13 | TRBJ2-1 | TRBD2 | TRBV20-1 | SASGLLAAYNEQF
15 | TRBJ1-6 | TRBD1 | TRBV19 | ASSLGQGSPSNSPLH
12 | TRBJ2-3 | TRBD2 | TRBV18 | ASSFSGGTDTQY
12 | TRBJ2-7 | - | TRBV4-2 | ASSQESRQLEQY
13 | TRBJ1-1 | TRBD1 | TRBV15 | ATSRGGQGDTEAF
11 | TRBJ1-1 | - | TRBV29-1 | SSGEQFDTEAF
13 | TRBJ1-4 | - | TRBV7-9 | ASSLRGRGIEKLF
11 | TRBJ1-6 | - | TRBV3-1/TRBV3-2 | ASSRGQQSPLH
14 | TRBJ2-3 | - | TRBV9 | ASSVVIAGHTDTQY
12 | TRBJ1-4 | - | TRBV29-1 | SVARFATNEKLF
15 | TRBJ1-5 | TRBD1 | TRBV28 | ASRRQGAWGVHQPQH
11 | TRBJ2-7 | - | TRBV6-5 | ASSYSGGNEQY
14 | TRBJ2-5 | TRBD2 | TRBV15 | ATSTRDSGSPLTQY
13 | TRBJ1-2 | TRBD1 | TRBV9 | ASSVEDRGNYGYT
12 | TRBJ2-7 | TRBD1 | TRBV28 | ASRGQGDPYEQY
12 | TRBJ2-7 | TRBD2 | TRBV19 | ASSTLAGGNEQY
12 | TRBJ2-7 | TRBD1 | TRBV5-4 | ASSLGTGTYEQY
13 | TRBJ2-7 | - | TRBV11-2 | ASSLDHIQSYEQY
16 | TRBJ2-1 | TRBD2 | TRBV10-1 | ASSEQPGLAGSFNEQF
12 | TRBJ2-5 | - | TRBV27 | ASSLSAGQETQY
8 | TRBJ2-5 | - | TRBV27 | ASSPETQY
13 | TRBJ2-7 | TRBD2 | TRBV29-1 | SVEDPTSGGYEQY
11 | TRBJ2-5 | - | TRBV6-5 | ASSTGNSETQY
14 | TRBJ1-3 | - | TRBV19 | ASSMRDYNSGNTIY
12 | TRBJ2-1 | TRBD2 | TRBV3-1/TRBV3-2 | ASSLGTSRNEQF
14 | TRBJ2-1 | TRBD2 | TRBV4-1 | ASRPSGASSYNEQF
12 | TRBJ2-7 | TRBD2 | TRBV28 | ASSFPSGRYEQY
10 | TRBJ2-7 | - | TRBV11-3 | ASSLRIGEQY
13 | TRBJ2-3 | - | TRBV30 | AWSLSGGSTDTQY
12 | TRBJ1-1 | - | TRBV6-5 | ASSVTVLNTEAF
11 | TRBJ1-6 | TRBD1 | TRBV6-5 | ASMETGLAPLH
11 | TRBJ2-1 | - | TRBV11-3 | ASSLVSSNEQF
15 | TRBJ2-7 | TRBD2 | TRBV5-1 | ASSWARGDPGIYEQY
14 | TRBJ1-3 | - | TRBV5-1 | ASSWGGVSGGNTIY
13 | TRBJ1-1 | - | TRBV25-1 | ASSDHRTANTEAF
11 | TRBJ2-1 | TRBD1 | TRBV15 | ATRDRGYNEQF
13 | TRBJ1-6 | - | TRBV10-3 | AISEKGDYRSPLH
14 | TRBJ1-2 | - | TRBV3-1/TRBV3-2 | ATTSTRGARISGYT
10 | TRBJ1-1 | - | TRBV5-5 | ASSFLGAEAF
10 | TRBJ1-2 | - | TRBV6-5 | ASSPHSYGYT
11 | TRBJ1-1 | - | TRBV6-5 | ASSYEGNTEAF
16 | TRBJ2-2 | TRBD2 | TRBV15 | ATSRAGLAGGGTGELF
12 | TRBJ1-2 | - | TRBV5-5 | ASTHARRKNGYT
12 | TRBJ2-7 | TRBD1 | TRBV5-5 | ASSFDRGRHEQY
14 | TRBJ2-5 | TRBD1 | TRBV9 | ASSVSYKGAQETQY